This T cell receptor (beta chain) was profiled in a study of T cells in Graves' hyperthyroidism and ophthalmopathy. Using RNA transcripts as the source, TCR beta CDR3 regions were amplified. Initially, a first-round RT-PCR of the TCR CDR3 employed the HTBI primer set. TCRdb analysed the multiplex PCR reads with MiXCR anew, one entry per CDR3 protein. This sample has 300,000 to 350,000 distinct CDR3 sequences; over 15% occur once, and the top ten carry 45% to 55%. This clonotype has only a few counts. V lost 10 bases, J lost 0 bases, and 14 bases lay in between. The CDR3 length is 14 residues. The germline CDR1 and CDR2 sequences are SGHRS and YFSETQ.

This TCR was recovered from a woman between 50 and 59 years old with Graves' hyperthyroidism. This chain connects TRBV5-1 to TRBJ1-3, with unresolved D. The specimen was blood. The CDR3 reads CAHGPGTSGNTIYF. In DNA, the CDR3 is TGCGCCCACGGACCGGGAACCTCTGGAAACACCATATATTTT.